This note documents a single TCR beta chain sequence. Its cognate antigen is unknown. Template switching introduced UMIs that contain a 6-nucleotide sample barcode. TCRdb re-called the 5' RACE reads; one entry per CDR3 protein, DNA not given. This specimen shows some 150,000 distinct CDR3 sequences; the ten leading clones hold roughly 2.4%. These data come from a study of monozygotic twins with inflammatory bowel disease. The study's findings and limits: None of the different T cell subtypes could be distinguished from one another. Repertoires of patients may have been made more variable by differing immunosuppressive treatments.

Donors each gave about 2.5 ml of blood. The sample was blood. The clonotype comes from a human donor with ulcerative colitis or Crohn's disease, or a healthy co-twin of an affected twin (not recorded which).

CDR3 amino acids: CASSPRDSQETQYF. The rearrangement links TRBV7-2 to TRBJ2-5; TCRdb's D gene call, TRBD1, goes unchecked for lack of DNA. Germline V CDR1 and CDR2: SGHTA, FQGNSA. The CDR3 is 14 residues long.